This TCR beta chain appears in the sequencing data of a study of blood T cell repertoires in COVID-19. Produced via immunoSEQ multiplex PCR; TCRdb's table is partial and in-frame only. The table shows 300,000 to 400,000 clones, with 88% occurring only once. Germline V gives CDR1 MGHRA, CDR2 YSYEKL. Trimming removed 3 bases from V and 8 bases from J, with 8 bases in between. The CDR3 consists of 12 residues. This receptor was taken from a woman aged 18-35 years who had recovered from COVID-19. The V and J genes are TRBV4-1 and TRBJ2-1; D is possibly TRBD1 (5 bases). Sequencing was carried out using PBMCs or T cells enriched from blood (not recorded which). The CDR3 DNA reads as TGCGCCAGCAGCCACAGGGTGGATGAGCAGTTCTTC. Amino acid sequence: CASSHRVDEQFF.